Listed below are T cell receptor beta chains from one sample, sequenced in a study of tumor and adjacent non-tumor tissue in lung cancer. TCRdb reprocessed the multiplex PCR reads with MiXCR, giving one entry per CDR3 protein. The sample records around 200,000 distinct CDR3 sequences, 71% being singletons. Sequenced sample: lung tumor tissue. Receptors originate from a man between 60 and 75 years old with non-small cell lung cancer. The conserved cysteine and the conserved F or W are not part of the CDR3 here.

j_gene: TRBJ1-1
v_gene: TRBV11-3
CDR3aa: ASSSSPGAGTEAF

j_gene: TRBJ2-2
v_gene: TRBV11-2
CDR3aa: ASSWPVRGANTGELF

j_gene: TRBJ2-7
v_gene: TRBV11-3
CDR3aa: VSSFTWTGVDVQY

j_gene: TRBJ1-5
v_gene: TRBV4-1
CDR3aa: ASSQGRGDQLQH

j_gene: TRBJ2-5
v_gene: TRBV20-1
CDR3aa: SASDLSHETQY

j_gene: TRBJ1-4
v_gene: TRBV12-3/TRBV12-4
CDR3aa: ASLDPGEKLF

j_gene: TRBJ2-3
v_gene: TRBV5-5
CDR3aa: VNSHAGIRADTQY

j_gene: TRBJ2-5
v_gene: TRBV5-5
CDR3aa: ASSNRDLARQETQY

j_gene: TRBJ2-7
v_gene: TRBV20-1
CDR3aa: SAREMTYEQY

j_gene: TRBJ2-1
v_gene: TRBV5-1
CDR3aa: ASSLELAGGHNEQF

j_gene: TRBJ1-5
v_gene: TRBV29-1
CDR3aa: SVGQGTEPQH

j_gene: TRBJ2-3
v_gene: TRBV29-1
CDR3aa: SVEDKRRGDTQY

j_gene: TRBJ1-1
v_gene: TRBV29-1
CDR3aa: SVQCGSAEAL

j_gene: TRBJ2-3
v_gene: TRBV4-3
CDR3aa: ASSQGSPTSPDTQY

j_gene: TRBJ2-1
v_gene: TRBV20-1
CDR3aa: SVKRAGATYYEQF

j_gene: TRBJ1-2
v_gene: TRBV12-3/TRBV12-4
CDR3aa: ASSFARTGYGYT

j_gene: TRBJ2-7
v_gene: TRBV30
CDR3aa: AWSVEGPHSYEHY

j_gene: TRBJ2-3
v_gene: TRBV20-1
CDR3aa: SAMRGGTDTQY

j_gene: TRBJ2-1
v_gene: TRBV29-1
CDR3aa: SVEGQANNEQF

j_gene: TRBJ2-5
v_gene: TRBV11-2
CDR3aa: ASSSTGEEAQY

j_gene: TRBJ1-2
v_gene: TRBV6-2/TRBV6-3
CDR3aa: ASSDSYGYT

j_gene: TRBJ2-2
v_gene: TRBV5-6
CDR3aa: ASSFGLAGDTGELF

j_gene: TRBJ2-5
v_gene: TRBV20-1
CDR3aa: SANPAGGSQETQY

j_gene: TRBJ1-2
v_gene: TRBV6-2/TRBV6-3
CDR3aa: ASNYSVRPYGYT

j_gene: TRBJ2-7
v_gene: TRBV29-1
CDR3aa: SFDGRGSYEQY

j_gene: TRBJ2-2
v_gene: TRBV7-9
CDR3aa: ATRTSGRTGELF

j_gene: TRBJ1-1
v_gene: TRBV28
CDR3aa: ASGLGGANTEAF

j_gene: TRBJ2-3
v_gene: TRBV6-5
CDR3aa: ASRMDRGRTNTQY

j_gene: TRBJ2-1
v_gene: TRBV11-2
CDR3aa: VSSPQSRSSYNEHF

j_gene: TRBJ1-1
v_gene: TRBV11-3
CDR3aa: ASSLPVNTEAF

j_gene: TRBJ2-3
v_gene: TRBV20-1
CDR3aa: SASTSGGTETQY

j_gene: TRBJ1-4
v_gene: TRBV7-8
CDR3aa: ASSLAGHGGNEKLF

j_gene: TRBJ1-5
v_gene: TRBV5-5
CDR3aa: ASSLVGGGSGQPQH

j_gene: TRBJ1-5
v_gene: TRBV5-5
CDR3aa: ASSLTFGRNQPQH

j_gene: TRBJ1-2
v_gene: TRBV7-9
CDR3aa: ASSLTGVTGYGYT

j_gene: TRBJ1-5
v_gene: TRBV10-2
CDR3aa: ASSESGASQPQH

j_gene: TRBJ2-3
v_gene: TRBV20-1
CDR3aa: SARELAGPTDAQY

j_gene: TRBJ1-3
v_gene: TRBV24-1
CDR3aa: ATSALGNTIY

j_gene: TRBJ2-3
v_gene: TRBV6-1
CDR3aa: ASSEARSGTQY

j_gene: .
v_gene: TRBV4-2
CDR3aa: ASSQDGRGGNSYEQF